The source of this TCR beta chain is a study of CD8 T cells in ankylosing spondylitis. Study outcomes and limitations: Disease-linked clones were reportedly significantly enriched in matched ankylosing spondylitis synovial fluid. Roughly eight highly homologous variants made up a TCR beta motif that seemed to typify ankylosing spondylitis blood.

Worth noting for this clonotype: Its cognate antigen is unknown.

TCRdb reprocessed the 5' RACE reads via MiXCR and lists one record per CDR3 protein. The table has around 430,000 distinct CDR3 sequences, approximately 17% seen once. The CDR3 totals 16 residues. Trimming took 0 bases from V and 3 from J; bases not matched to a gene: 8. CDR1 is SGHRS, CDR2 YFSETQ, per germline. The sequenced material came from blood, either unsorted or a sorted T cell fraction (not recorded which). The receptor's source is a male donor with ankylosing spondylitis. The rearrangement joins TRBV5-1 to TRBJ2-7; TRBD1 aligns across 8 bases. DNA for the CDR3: TGCGCCAGCAGCTTGGGACAGGGGCTACAGAGCTACGAGCAGTACTTC. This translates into CASSLGQGLQSYEQYF.